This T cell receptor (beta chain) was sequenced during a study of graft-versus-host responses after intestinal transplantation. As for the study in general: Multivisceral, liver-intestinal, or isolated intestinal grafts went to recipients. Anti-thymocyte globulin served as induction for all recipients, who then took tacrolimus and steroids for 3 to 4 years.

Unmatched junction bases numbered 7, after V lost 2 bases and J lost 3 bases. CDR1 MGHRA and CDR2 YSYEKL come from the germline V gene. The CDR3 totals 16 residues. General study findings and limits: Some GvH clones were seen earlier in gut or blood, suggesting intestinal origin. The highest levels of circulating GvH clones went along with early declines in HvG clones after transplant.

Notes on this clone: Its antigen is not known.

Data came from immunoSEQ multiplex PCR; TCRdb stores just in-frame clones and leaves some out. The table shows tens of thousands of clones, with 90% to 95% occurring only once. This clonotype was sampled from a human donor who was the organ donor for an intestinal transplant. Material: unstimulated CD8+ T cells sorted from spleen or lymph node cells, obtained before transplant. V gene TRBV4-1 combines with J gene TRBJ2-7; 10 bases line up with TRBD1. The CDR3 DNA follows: TGCGCCAGCAGCCAATCGCCGGGACAGGGGTTCTACGAGCAGTACTTC. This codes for CASSQSPGQGFYEQYF.